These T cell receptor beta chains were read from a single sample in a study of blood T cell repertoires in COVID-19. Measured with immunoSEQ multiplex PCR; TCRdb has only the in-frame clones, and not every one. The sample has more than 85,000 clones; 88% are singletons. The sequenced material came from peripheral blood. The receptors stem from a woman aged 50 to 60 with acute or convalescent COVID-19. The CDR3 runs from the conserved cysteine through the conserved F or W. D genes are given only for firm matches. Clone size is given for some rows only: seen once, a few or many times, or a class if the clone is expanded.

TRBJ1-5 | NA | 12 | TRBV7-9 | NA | CASSSEGKPQHF | TGTGCCAGCAGCTCCGAGGGAAAGCCCCAGCATTTT
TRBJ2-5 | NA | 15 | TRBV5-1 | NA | CASSLGSKVGETQYF | TGCGCCAGCAGCTTGGGGAGCAAGGTTGGAGAGACCCAGTACTTC
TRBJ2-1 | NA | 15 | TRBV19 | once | CASSMEASAYNEQFF | TGTGCCAGTAGTATGGAGGCTAGCGCATACAATGAGCAGTTCTTC
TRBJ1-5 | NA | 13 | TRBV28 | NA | CASRSNSNQPQHF | TGTGCCAGCAGAAGCAATAGCAATCAGCCCCAGCATTTT
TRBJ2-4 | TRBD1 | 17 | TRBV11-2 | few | CASSTTQGLEAKNIQYF | TGTGCCAGCAGCACCACACAGGGGCTGGAAGCCAAAAACATTCAGTACTTC
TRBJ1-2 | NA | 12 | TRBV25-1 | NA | CASSELQGGYTF | TGTGCCAGCAGTGAATTACAGGGTGGCTACACCTTC
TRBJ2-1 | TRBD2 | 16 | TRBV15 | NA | CATSRGEREGSDEQFF | TGTGCCACCAGCAGGGGGGAGCGGGAGGGCAGCGATGAGCAGTTCTTC
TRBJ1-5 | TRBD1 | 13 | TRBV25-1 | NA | CASSDRGQQPQHF | TGTGCCAGCAGTGACAGGGGACAGCAGCCCCAGCATTTT
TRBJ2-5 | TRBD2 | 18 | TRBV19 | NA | CASSSRGLAGGGAETQYF | TGTGCCAGTAGTAGTCGCGGACTAGCGGGAGGGGGGGCGGAGACCCAGTACTTC
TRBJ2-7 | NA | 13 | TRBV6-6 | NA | CASSPSEIYEQYF | TGTGCCAGCAGCCCTAGCGAGATCTACGAGCAGTACTTC
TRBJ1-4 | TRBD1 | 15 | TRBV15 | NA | CATSSLRDRNEKLFF | TGTGCCACCAGCAGCCTCCGGGACAGGAATGAAAAACTGTTTTTT
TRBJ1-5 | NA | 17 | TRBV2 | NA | CASSENGGFPFATPQHF | TGTGCCAGCAGTGAAAACGGGGGGTTCCCCTTTGCAACGCCCCAGCATTTT
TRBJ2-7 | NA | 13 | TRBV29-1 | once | CSVERAGFYEQYF | TGCAGCGTTGAGAGGGCAGGTTTCTACGAGCAGTACTTC
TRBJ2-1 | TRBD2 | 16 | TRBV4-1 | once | CASSQDERGSYNEQFF | TGCGCCAGCAGCCAAGATGAGCGGGGGTCCTACAATGAGCAGTTCTTC
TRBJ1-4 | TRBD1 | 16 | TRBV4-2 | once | CASSQVQGAGGEKLFF | TGTGCCAGCAGCCAGGTTCAGGGGGCTGGAGGTGAAAAACTGTTTTTT
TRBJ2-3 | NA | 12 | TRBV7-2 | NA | CASSFIPDTQYF | TGTGCCAGCAGCTTCATCCCAGATACGCAGTATTTT
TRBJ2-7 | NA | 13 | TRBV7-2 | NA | CASSLIRNYEQYF | TGTGCCAGCAGCTTAATCAGGAACTACGAGCAGTACTTC
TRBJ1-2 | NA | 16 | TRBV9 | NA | CASSPQGPGQRGGYTF | TGTGCCAGCAGCCCACAAGGCCCAGGACAGAGGGGTGGCTACACCTTC
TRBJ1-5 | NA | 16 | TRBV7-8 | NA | CASSRGSRVSNQPQHF | TGTGCCAGCAGCCGAGGGTCCAGGGTAAGCAATCAGCCCCAGCATTTT
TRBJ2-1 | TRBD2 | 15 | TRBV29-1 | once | CSVDSSSGTKYEQFF | TGCAGCGTTGATTCCTCCTCCGGGACTAAATATGAGCAGTTCTTC
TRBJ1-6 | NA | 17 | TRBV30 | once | CAWSMAGASRGDSPLHF | TGTGCCTGGAGCATGGCAGGCGCTTCCCGGGGGGATTCACCCCTCCACTTT
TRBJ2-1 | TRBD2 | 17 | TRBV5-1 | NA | CASSLATLAGGPNEQFF | TGCGCCAGCAGTCTTGCGACCCTAGCGGGAGGGCCTAATGAGCAGTTCTTC
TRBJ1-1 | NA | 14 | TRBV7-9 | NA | CASSPDSRSTEAFF | TGTGCCAGCAGCCCCGACAGCCGGAGCACTGAAGCTTTCTTT
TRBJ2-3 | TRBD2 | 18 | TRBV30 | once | CAWSRTSGRAGSADTQYF | TGTGCCTGGAGCCGGACTAGCGGGAGGGCCGGGTCGGCGGATACGCAGTATTTT
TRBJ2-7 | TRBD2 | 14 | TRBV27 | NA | CASSEIAGTYEQYF | TGTGCCAGCAGTGAAATAGCGGGAACCTACGAGCAGTACTTC
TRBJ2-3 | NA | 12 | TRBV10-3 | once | CAISGDSDTQYF | TGTGCCATCAGTGGGGACTCCGATACGCAGTATTTT
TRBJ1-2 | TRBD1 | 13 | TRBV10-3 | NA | CAISPDRNYGYTF | TGTGCCATCAGTCCGGACAGGAACTATGGCTACACCTTC
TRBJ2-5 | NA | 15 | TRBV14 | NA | CASSHFGGRGETQYF | TGTGCCAGCAGCCATTTCGGGGGGCGCGGAGAGACCCAGTACTTC
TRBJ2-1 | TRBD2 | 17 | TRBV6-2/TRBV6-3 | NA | CASSYLRPRLAANEQFF | TGTGCCAGCAGTTACCTGCGACCCCGACTAGCGGCGAATGAGCAGTTCTTC
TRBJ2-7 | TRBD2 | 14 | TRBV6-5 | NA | CASSYVASGYEQYF | TGTGCCAGCAGTTACGTGGCTAGCGGATACGAGCAGTACTTC
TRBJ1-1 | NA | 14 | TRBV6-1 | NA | CASSEGWGPGGAFF | TGTGCCAGCAGTGAGGGGTGGGGGCCGGGCGGTGCTTTCTTT
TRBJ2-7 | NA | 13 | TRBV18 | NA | CASSPQGVHEQYF | TGTGCCAGCTCACCACAAGGGGTGCACGAGCAGTACTTC
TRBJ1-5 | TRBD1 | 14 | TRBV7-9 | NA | CASSEDRGASPQHF | TGTGCCAGCAGCGAGGACAGGGGGGCGTCCCCCCAGCATTTT
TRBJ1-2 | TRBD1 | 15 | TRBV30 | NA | CAWSTMTGTNYGYTF | TGTGCCTGGAGTACTATGACAGGGACTAACTATGGCTACACCTTC
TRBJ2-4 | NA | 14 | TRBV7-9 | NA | CASSFAGSKNIQYF | TGTGCCAGCAGCTTCGCAGGGTCCAAAAACATTCAGTACTTC
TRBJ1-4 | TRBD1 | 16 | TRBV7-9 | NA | CASSRRDRGSNEKLFF | TGTGCCAGCAGCCGGCGAGACAGGGGCTCTAATGAAAAACTGTTTTTT
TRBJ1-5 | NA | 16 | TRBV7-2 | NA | CASSLVAGFGNQPQHF | TGTGCCAGCAGCTTAGTGGCAGGGTTTGGCAATCAGCCCCAGCATTTT
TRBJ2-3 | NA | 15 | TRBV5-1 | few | CASSQDRPWSDTQYF | TGCGCCAGCAGCCAGGATCGTCCATGGTCCGATACGCAGTATTTT
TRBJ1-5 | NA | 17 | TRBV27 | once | CASSPYWTRRGNQPQHF | TGTGCCAGCAGTCCATATTGGACCCGGCGGGGCAATCAGCCCCAGCATTTT
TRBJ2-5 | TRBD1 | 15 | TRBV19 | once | CASSTGGAVQETQYF | TGTGCCAGTAGCACAGGGGGCGCTGTCCAAGAGACCCAGTACTTC
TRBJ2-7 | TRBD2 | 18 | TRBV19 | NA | CASMPGLGPNRGAYEQYF | TGTGCCAGTATGCCGGGACTAGGGCCTAATAGAGGCGCCTACGAGCAGTACTTC
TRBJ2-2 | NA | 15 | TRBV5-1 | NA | CASSLGGHLTGELFF | TGCGCCAGCAGCCTAGGGGGACACCTCACCGGGGAGCTGTTTTTT
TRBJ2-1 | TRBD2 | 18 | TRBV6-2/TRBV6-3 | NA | CASSPGLAGEDTGNEQFF | TGTGCCAGCAGCCCTGGACTAGCGGGAGAGGACACGGGGAATGAGCAGTTCTTC
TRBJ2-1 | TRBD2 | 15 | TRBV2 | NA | CATTIISGRANEQFF | TGTGCCACCACTATTATTAGCGGGAGGGCGAATGAGCAGTTCTTC
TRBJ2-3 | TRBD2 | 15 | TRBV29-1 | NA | CSVVTSGSPTDTQYF | TGCAGCGTTGTGACTAGCGGGAGCCCCACAGATACGCAGTATTTT
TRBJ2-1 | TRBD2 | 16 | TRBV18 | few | CASSLQLADTYNEQFF | TGTGCCAGCTCACTTCAACTAGCGGACACCTACAATGAGCAGTTCTTC
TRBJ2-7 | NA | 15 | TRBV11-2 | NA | CASTSQRASSYEQYF | TGTGCCAGCACCTCGCAGCGGGCCTCTTCCTACGAGCAGTACTTC
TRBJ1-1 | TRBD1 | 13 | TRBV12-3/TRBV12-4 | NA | CASSAGGRTEAFF | TGTGCCAGCAGCGCAGGGGGACGAACTGAAGCTTTCTTT
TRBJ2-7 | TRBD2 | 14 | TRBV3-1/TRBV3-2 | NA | CASSQGGLAHEQYF | TGTGCCAGCAGCCAAGGAGGACTAGCCCACGAGCAGTACTTC
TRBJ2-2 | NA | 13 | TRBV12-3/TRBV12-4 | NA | CASSFLEAGELFF | TGTGCCAGCAGTTTCCTAGAGGCCGGGGAGCTGTTTTTT
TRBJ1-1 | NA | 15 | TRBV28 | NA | CASSPAQGSYTEAFF | TGTGCCAGCAGCCCTGCCCAGGGTTCGTACACTGAAGCTTTCTTT
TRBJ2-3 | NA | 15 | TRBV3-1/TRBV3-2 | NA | CASSQGVGGGDTQYF | TGTGCCAGCAGCCAGGGAGTTGGAGGAGGGGATACGCAGTATTTT
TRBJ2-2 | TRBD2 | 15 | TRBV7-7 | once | CASSPSGMGTGELFF | TGTGCCAGCAGCCCCAGCGGGATGGGCACCGGGGAGCTGTTTTTT
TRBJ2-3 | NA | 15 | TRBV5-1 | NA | CASSRLGSIADTQYF | TGCGCCAGCAGCCGGCTCGGTAGCATTGCAGATACGCAGTATTTT
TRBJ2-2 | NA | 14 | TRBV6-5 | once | CASRSNLGAGELFF | TGTGCCAGCAGGTCTAATCTAGGAGCCGGGGAGCTGTTTTTT
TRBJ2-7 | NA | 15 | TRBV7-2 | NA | CASSSGQLGPYEQYF | TGTGCCAGCAGCTCTGGACAACTCGGCCCCTACGAGCAGTACTTC
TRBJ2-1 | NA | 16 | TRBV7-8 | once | CASSLVVPSGSNEQFF | TGTGCCAGCAGCTTAGTAGTCCCCAGCGGTAGCAATGAGCAGTTCTTC
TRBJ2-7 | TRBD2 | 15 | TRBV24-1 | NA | CATSVLTSGRHEQYF | TGTGCCACCAGTGTCCTGACTAGCGGGAGACACGAGCAGTACTTC
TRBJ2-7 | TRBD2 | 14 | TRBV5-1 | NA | CASSPGLANYEQYF | TGCGCCAGCAGCCCGGGACTAGCGAACTACGAGCAGTACTTC